This T cell receptor beta chain is from a study of blood T cell repertoires in COVID-19. Here immunoSEQ multiplex PCR was the method, and the copy in TCRdb shows in-frame clones only, minus some. This sample has around 150,000 clones, with 84% found just once. Trimming took 6 bases from V and 3 from J, leaving 17 bases between them. Germline V gives CDR1 WNHNN, CDR2 SYGVQD (reference sequence). CDR3 length: 15 residues. The TCR originated in a man between 65 and 85 years old with acute or convalescent COVID-19. The genes are TRBV10-1 and TRBJ1-1; no reliable D call. Sequencing input: peripheral blood. CDR3: CASRKPEGGDTEAFF. The DNA of the CDR3 is TGCGCCAGCAGAAAGCCGGAGGGCGGGGACACTGAAGCTTTCTTT.